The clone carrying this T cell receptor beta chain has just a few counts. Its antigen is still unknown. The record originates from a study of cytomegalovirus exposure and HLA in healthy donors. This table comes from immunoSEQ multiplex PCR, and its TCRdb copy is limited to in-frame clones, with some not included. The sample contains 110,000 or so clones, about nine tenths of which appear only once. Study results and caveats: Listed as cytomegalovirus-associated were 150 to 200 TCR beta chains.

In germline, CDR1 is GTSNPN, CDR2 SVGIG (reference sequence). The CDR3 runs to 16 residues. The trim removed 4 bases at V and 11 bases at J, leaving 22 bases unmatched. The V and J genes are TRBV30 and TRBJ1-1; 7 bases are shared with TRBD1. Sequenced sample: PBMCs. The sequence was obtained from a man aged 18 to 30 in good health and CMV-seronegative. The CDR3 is CAWIGGIATHPPGAFF. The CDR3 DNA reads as TGTGCCTGGATAGGGGGCATAGCCACTCACCCCCCGGGGGCTTTCTTT.